What follows are 27 T cell receptor beta chains derived from one specimen sequenced in a study of shared clonotypes between healthy human individuals. TCRdb's copy holds only in-frame clones and misses some; the assay was immunoSEQ multiplex PCR. The sample records 300,000 to 400,000 clones, 73% being singletons. The sequencing input was memory CD4+ T cells sorted from blood. Subset reported: CD45RA-negative fraction. These receptors originate from a man aged 30 to 39 in good health.

The chain recombines TRBV11-1 with TRBJ2-1; D perhaps matches TRBD2 (5 bases). Germline-derived CDR1 and CDR2 are SGHAT and FQDESV (reference sequence). With 8 bases removed from V and 1 base from J, the gap between germline ends came to 9 bases. The CDR3 spans 13 residues. CDR3 amino acids: CASGQRSYNEQFF. CDR3 nucleotide sequence: TGTGCCAGCGGTCAGCGGTCCTACAATGAGCAGTTCTTC. Using reference TRBV11-1 and TRBJ2-1 for the parts outside the CDR3, the full variable domain is EAEVAQSPRYKITEKSQAVAFWCDPISGHATLYWYRQILGQGPELLVQFQDESVVDDSQLPKDRFSAERLKGVDSTLKIQPAELGDSAMYLCASGQRSYNEQFFGPGTRLTVL.

The chain carries TRBV5-5 and TRBJ2-5, with 9 bases aligning to TRBD1. Germline V gene data show CDR1 as SGHKS and CDR2 as YYEKEE (reference sequence). V lost 4 bases, J lost 2 bases, and 6 bases stayed unmatched. The CDR3 has 15 amino acids. The CDR3 nucleotides are TGTGCCAGCAGCCTTGGGACAGGGCGGCAAGAGACCCAGTACTTC. Translation: CASSLGTGRQETQYF.

This chain joins TRBV4-3 and TRBJ2-5, with D unresolved. Germline V gives CDR1 LGHNA, CDR2 YSLEER. V was trimmed by 2 bases and J by 1 base, leaving 11 bases between them. This CDR3 contains 15 residues. CDR3: CASSQSPAGQETQYF. CDR3 DNA sequence: TGCGCCAGCAGCCAAAGTCCCGCTGGCCAAGAGACCCAGTACTTC.

The genes are TRBV28 and TRBJ1-5; D is perhaps TRBD1 (6 bases). Trimming pared 6 bases from V and 1 base from J, leaving 13 bases between. This CDR3 region has 15 residues. Germline CDR1 MDHEN, CDR2 SYDVKM. In DNA form, the CDR3 reads TGTGCCAGCAGCCCGGGACAATTGAGCAATCAGCCCCAGCATTTT. Protein product: CASSPGQLSNQPQHF.

The rearrangement links TRBV5-5 to TRBJ2-2, with TRBD2 matching 10 bases. Germline trimming cut 5 bases from V and 6 bases from J; bases unmatched to any gene: 10. CDR3 length: 16 residues. Germline V gene lookup returns CDR1 SGHKS and CDR2 YYEKEE (reference sequence). The CDR3 region has the DNA TGTGCCAGCAGTTGGACTAGCGGAAACCAGGCCGGGGAGCTGTTTTTT. Protein: CASSWTSGNQAGELFF.

J is TRBJ2-1 and V is TRBV19; D call uncertain. The CDR3 contains 14 residues. The germline V gene has CDR1 LNHDA and CDR2 SQIVND (reference sequence). Trimming took 10 bases from V and 7 from J, leaving 20 bases between them. The chain's CDR3 is CATKPTPHTNEQFF. The CDR3 bases are TGTGCCACCAAACCCACCCCTCACACAAATGAGCAGTTCTTC. Full variable domain (remainder filled in from reference TRBV19 and TRBJ2-1): DGGITQSPKYLFRKEGQNVTLSCEQNLNHDAMYWYRQDPGQGLRLIYYSQIVNDFQKGDIAEGYSVSREKKESFPLTVTSAQKNPTAFYLCATKPTPHTNEQFFGPGTRLTVL.

The rearrangement links TRBV18 to TRBJ2-2; 14 bases match TRBD2. V was pared by 3 bases and J by 4 bases, with 13 bases of the junction left unmatched. Per germline, CDR1 KGHSH and CDR2 LQKENI. The CDR3 spans 20 residues. Here the CDR3 DNA reads TGTGCCAGCTCACCCCGATCCGGGACTAGCGGGAGCGGTGGCACCGGGGAGCTGTTTTTT. This encodes CASSPRSGTSGSGGTGELFF.

The chain carries TRBV28 and TRBJ1-4, with D maybe TRBD1 (5 bases). This CDR3 contains 16 residues. V lost 6 bases and J 0 bases, leaving 14 bases between the germline ends. The germline V gene has CDR1 MDHEN and CDR2 SYDVKM. The CDR3 reads CASSPARGATNEKLFF. CDR3 in DNA: TGTGCCAGCAGCCCGGCGCGGGGCGCAACTAATGAAAAACTGTTTTTT.

The genes are TRBV9 and TRBJ1-4, with 8 bases identical to TRBD1. The CDR3 is 17 residues long. V lost 0 bases and J lost 6; bases outside the gene matches: 10. Germline lookup yields CDR1 SGDLS and CDR2 YYNGEE. For the CDR3, the DNA is TGTGCCAGCAGCGTAGGGCAGGGGGCCCAGGTTTATGAAAAACTGTTTTTT. Protein: CASSVGQGAQVYEKLFF.

The CDR3 loop is CASSNNRDTSYMNTEAFF. The CDR3 bases are TGTGCCAGTAGTAACAACCGGGACACTTCATACATGAACACTGAAGCTTTCTTT. V gene TRBV19 combines with J gene TRBJ1-1; tentatively, D is TRBD1 (6 bases). The CDR3 runs 18 residues. V gave up 4 bases and J gave up 0 bases, with 21 bases separating them. Germline CDR1 and CDR2: LNHDA and SQIVND (reference sequence).

This clone came up many times. The rearrangement joins TRBV28 to TRBJ2-1; 8 nucleotides align to TRBD2. With V trimmed by 6 bases and J by 3 bases, 4 bases remained unmatched. Germline-derived CDR1 and CDR2 are MDHEN and SYDVKM. The CDR3 spans 14 residues. CDR3 amino acids: CASRAGGGYNEQFF. In DNA, the CDR3 is TGTGCCAGCAGGGCCGGGGGGGGCTACAATGAGCAGTTCTTC.

This clone occurred a few times. This sequence joins TRBV2 and TRBJ2-7; D tentatively reads TRBD1 or TRBD2 (7 bases each). Germline loops: CDR1 SNHLY, CDR2 FYNNEI. This CDR3 comprises 14 residues. Between the trimmed V and J ends, which lost 7 bases and 6 bases, there was a span of 19 bases. Written as DNA, the CDR3 is TGTGCCAGCAACGGGGGGACAGACTTTACCGAGCAGTACTTC. Translation: CASNGGTDFTEQYF.

The V gene is TRBV18, the J gene TRBJ2-7; 7 nucleotides agree with TRBD2. The CDR3 is made up of 16 amino acids. V dropped 2 bases and J dropped 0; count of bases not matched to a gene: 7. Germline V CDR1 and CDR2: KGHSH, LQKENI. CDR3 in DNA: TGTGCCAGCTCACCAGCGAGAAGCGGGGTCTCCTACGAGCAGTACTTC. Translated: CASSPARSGVSYEQYF.

The rearrangement links TRBV9 to TRBJ2-4; D is undetermined. V was clipped by 4 bases and J by 0 bases, with 8 bases between them. The CDR3 is 14 residues long. Looked up from germline, CDR1 is SGDLS and CDR2 is YYNGEE. CDR3 nucleotide sequence: TGTGCCAGCAGCCCTCACTTAGCCAAAAACATTCAGTACTTC. Translated, it gives CASSPHLAKNIQYF.

V usage is TRBV29-1 and J usage is TRBJ2-7, with TRBD1 matching over 8 bases. CDR1 and CDR2 (germline): SQVTM, ANQGSEA. This CDR3 region has 13 residues. Trimming cost V 7 bases and J 3 bases; bases outside gene matches: 8. In DNA, the CDR3 is TGCAGCGCAACCCGGGACAGGTACTACGAGCAGTACTTC. Protein sequence: CSATRDRYYEQYF.

The chain combines TRBV20-1 with TRBJ2-1; maybe TRBD2 (5 bases). Looked up from germline, CDR1 is DFQATT and CDR2 is SNEGSKA (reference sequence). Trimming pared 3 bases from V and 7 bases from J, leaving 7 bases between. The length of the CDR3 is 11 residues. The CDR3 loop reads CSASRRNEQFF. The CDR3 DNA is TGCAGTGCTAGTAGGAGGAATGAGCAGTTCTTC.

This rearrangement joins TRBV6-5 to TRBJ1-1, with TRBD1 as a possible D gene (5 bases). The germline V and J ends were trimmed by 6 bases and 12 bases, with 17 bases remaining between them. Germline CDR1 is MNHEY and CDR2 is SVGAGI. The CDR3 runs 12 residues. This CDR3 reads CASRGDLTGSFF. The CDR3 nucleotides read TGTGCCAGCAGGGGGGATCTAACGGGATCTTTCTTT.

The V gene is TRBV28, the J gene TRBJ2-7, with 8 nucleotides matching TRBD1. This CDR3 contains 16 residues. With 6 bases clipped from V and 7 bases from J, the junction kept 17 bases outside the gene matches. The germline gives CDR1 MDHEN, CDR2 SYDVKM. CDR3 sequence reads: CASSPVDRGVSGEQYF. In DNA form, the CDR3 reads TGTGCCAGCAGCCCCGTAGACAGGGGTGTATCGGGGGAGCAGTACTTC.

The genes are TRBV6-5 and TRBJ2-1; D may be TRBD2 (6 bases). CDR1 and CDR2 (germline): MNHEY, SVGAGI. The CDR3 runs 13 residues. The V and J ends lost 11 bases and 6 bases respectively, with 17 bases between them. CDR3 nucleotides: TGTGCCGTAGGTCGCGGGGAAGGCAATGAGCAGTTCTTC. Translating it yields CAVGRGEGNEQFF.

For this clone: Germline is not matched at one junction end, which may reflect a read error. CDR3 loop: CASRLGGNTIYF. CDR3 DNA: TGTGCCAGCAGATTAGGTGGAAACACCATATATTTT. V gene TRBV7-2 combines with J gene TRBJ1-3, with D unclear. Germline assignment: CDR1 SGHTA and CDR2 FQGNSA. The CDR3 has 12 residues.

This clone appeared a few times. V gene TRBV28 combines with J gene TRBJ2-6; no firm D call. Trimming cost V 6 bases and J 4 bases, with 10 bases left between them. This CDR3 comprises 14 residues. Per the germline V gene, CDR1 is MDHEN and CDR2 is SYDVKM. The CDR3, as DNA: TGTGCCAGCAGCGACCGATACGGGGCCAACGTCCTGACTTTC. It encodes CASSDRYGANVLTF.

Details on this clone: Other DNA sequences in this specimen translate into the identical CDR3. The rearrangement links TRBV2 to TRBJ2-1, with D perhaps matching TRBD1 (6 bases). The CDR3 sequence is 12 residues long. The germline V gene has CDR1 SNHLY and CDR2 FYNNEI. The V end was cut by 6 bases, the J end by 7 bases, with 10 bases between. CDR3 bases: TGTGCCAGCAGGACACAGGGAAATGAGCAGTTCTTC. Encoded protein: CASRTQGNEQFF.

V and J are TRBV5-1 and TRBJ2-2; tentatively, D is TRBD2 (6 bases). The CDR3 runs 13 residues. Trimming shortened V by 3 bases and J by 7 bases, and 10 bases separated the two germline ends. Germline CDR1 SGHRS, CDR2 YFSETQ. Written as DNA, the CDR3 is TGCGCCAGCAGCTCGGACTACGGCGGGGAGCTGTTTTTT. Translated: CASSSDYGGELFF.

V gene TRBV25-1 combines with J gene TRBJ2-7; the match to TRBD1 covers 8 bases. Losses at the gene ends were 6 bases for V and 4 bases for J; bases not matched to a gene: 8. CDR1 is MGHDK, CDR2 SYGVNS, per germline. CDR3 length: 14 amino acids. The CDR3 region has the DNA TGTGCCAGCAGGCCAGGGGGCGGAGGATACGAGCAGTACTTC. As protein: CASRPGGGGYEQYF.

The V gene is TRBV5-1, the J gene TRBJ2-1; unclear D gene. The CDR3 spans 15 residues. Germline V gene sequence: CDR1 SGHRS, CDR2 YFSETQ. V dropped 5 bases and J dropped 4 bases, with 16 bases sitting between them. The CDR3 sequence: CASSHEEARYNEQFF. CDR3 coding DNA: TGCGCCAGCAGTCATGAAGAAGCTCGGTACAATGAGCAGTTCTTC.

V and J are TRBV28 and TRBJ1-5, with D perhaps matching TRBD1 (5 bases). Germline V gene data show CDR1 as MDHEN and CDR2 as SYDVKM. V was pared by 1 base and J by 1 base, with 11 bases between. This CDR3 contains 16 residues. The CDR3 bases are TGTGCCAGCAGTTTATCGGGGGGGTGGAGCAATCAGCCCCAGCATTTT. This translates into CASSLSGGWSNQPQHF. The variable domain in full, with the rest retrieved from reference TRBV28 and TRBJ1-5, is DVKVTQSSRYLVKRTGEKVFLECVQDMDHENMFWYRQDPGLGLRLIYFSYDVKMKEKGDIPEGYSVSREKKERFSLILESASTNQTSMYLCASSLSGGWSNQPQHFGDGTRLSIL.

The rearrangement links TRBV18 to TRBJ2-5, with 9 positions matching TRBD2. From germline, CDR1 is KGHSH and CDR2 LQKENI. CDR3 length: 15 amino acids. Losses at the gene ends were 6 bases for V and 4 bases for J; bases not matched to a gene: 9. CDR3 residues: CASSLGSGSLETQYF. DNA for the CDR3: TGTGCCAGCTCCCTGGGTAGCGGGAGCTTAGAGACCCAGTACTTC.